Sequencing of this TCR beta chain was carried out in a study of blood T cell repertoires in COVID-19. Sequencing used immunoSEQ multiplex PCR; TCRdb keeps in-frame clones, though not all of them. The sample carries more than 50,000 clones, approximately 91% recorded once. In its sample, this clone was seen once. From germline, CDR1 is LGHNA and CDR2 YSLEER. V gave up 4 bases and J gave up 5 bases, with 17 bases separating them. The CDR3 is 16 residues long. The sequence was collected from a human donor in a cohort sampled during active COVID-19. The sample comprised peripheral blood. The gene calls are TRBV4-3 and TRBJ2-2, with D perhaps matching TRBD1 (6 bases). For the CDR3, the DNA is TGCGCCAGCAGCCTTAGTGCAGGGGACGCAACCGGGGAGCTGTTTTTT. This encodes CASSLSAGDATGELFF.